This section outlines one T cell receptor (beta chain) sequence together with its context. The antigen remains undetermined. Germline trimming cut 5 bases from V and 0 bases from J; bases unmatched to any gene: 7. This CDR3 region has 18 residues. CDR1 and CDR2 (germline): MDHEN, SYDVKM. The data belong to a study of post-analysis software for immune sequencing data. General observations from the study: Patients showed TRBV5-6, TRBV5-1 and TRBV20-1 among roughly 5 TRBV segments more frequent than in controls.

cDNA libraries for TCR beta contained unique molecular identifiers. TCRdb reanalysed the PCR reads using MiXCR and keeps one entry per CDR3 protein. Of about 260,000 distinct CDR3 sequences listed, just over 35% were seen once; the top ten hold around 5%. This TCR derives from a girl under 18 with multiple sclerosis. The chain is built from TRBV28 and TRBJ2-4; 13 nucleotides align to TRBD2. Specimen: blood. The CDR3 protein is CASSRGLAGVKAKNIQYF. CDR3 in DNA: TGTGCCAGCAGTAGAGGACTAGCGGGGGTAAAAGCCAAAAACATTCAGTACTTC.